These 19 T cell receptor beta chains were all obtained from the same sample, sequenced in a study of T cell responses to AZD1222 COVID-19 vaccine. TCRdb keeps only in-frame clones here, not all; method: immunoSEQ multiplex PCR. This table holds approximately 160,000 clones, roughly 88% found once. The sample consisted of peripheral blood, taken on day 0 of MenACWY control vaccination. The receptors here all came from an adult in good health.

The V call is TRBV6-6, the J call TRBJ1-1; maybe TRBD1 (5 bases). CDR3 length equals 13 residues. V lost 5 bases and J 4 bases, leaving 11 bases between the germline ends. Germline V gene lookup returns CDR1 MNHNY and CDR2 SVGAGI (reference sequence). In nucleotides, the CDR3 is TGTGCCAGCAGTGCCGGGGGGAGCACTGAAGCTTTCTTT. Its translation: CASSAGGSTEAFF.

The chain uses TRBV6-6 and TRBJ2-7; D perhaps matches TRBD2 (6 bases). Germline V gene sequence: CDR1 MNHNY, CDR2 SVGAGI (reference sequence). The CDR3 is made up of 15 amino acids. V was trimmed by 5 bases and J by 4 bases, leaving 18 bases between them. As DNA, the CDR3 is TGTGCCAGCAGTGACCCGACGGGGGTCCAATACGAGCAGTACTTC. This gives the protein CASSDPTGVQYEQYF.

V gene TRBV4-2 combines with J gene TRBJ1-2; D gene uncertain. Germline CDR1 LGHNA, CDR2 YNFKEQ. V was shortened by 0 bases and J by 7 bases, with 15 bases between the two germline ends. The CDR3 is 15 residues long. DNA for the CDR3: TGTGCCAGCAGCCAAGATATGGGCGGAGCCAGTGGCTACACCTTC. Translation gives CASSQDMGGASGYTF.

V is TRBV9 and J is TRBJ1-3, with a weak D call TRBD1 (5 bases). Germline CDR1 and CDR2: SGDLS and YYNGEE. The V end was cut by 4 bases, the J end by 0 bases, with 11 bases between. The CDR3 contains 15 residues. CDR3 loop: CASSPVGGSGNTIYF. The CDR3 nucleotides are TGTGCCAGCAGCCCGGTGGGGGGCTCTGGAAACACCATATATTTT. Combining the CDR3 with reference TRBV9 and TRBJ1-3 gives the whole variable domain DSGVTQTPKHLITATGQRVTLRCSPRSGDLSVYWYQQSLDQGLQFLIQYYNGEERAKGNILERFSAQQFPDLHSELNLSSLELGDSALYFCASSPVGGSGNTIYFGEGSWLTVV.

The chain combines TRBV2 with TRBJ2-1; unclear D gene. Trimming removed 6 bases from V and 6 bases from J, with 15 bases in between. There are 14 residues in the CDR3. The germline V gene has CDR1 SNHLY and CDR2 FYNNEI. DNA for the CDR3: TGTGCCAGCAGAAGTGAACGGGCCCTCAATGAGCAGTTCTTC. Encoded protein: CASRSERALNEQFF. The full variable domain, with the rest looked up from reference TRBV2 and TRBJ2-1, is EPEVTQTPSHQVTQMGQEVILRCVPISNHLYFYWYRQILGQKVEFLVSFYNNEISEKSEIFDDQFSVERPDGSNFTLKIRSTKLEDSAMYFCASRSERALNEQFFGPGTRLTVL.

The chain combines TRBV27 with TRBJ2-3; D is ambiguous. In germline, CDR1 is MNHEY, CDR2 SMNVEV (reference sequence). Trimming left V 3 bases short and J 6 bases short, with 13 bases between. The CDR3 is 14 amino acids. The CDR3 coding sequence is TGTGCCAGCAGTTTTTCTAGAAGGTCCGATACGCAGTATTTT. Translation gives CASSFSRRSDTQYF.

The genes are TRBV7-3 and TRBJ1-1, with 7 positions matching TRBD1. CDR1 is SGHTA and CDR2 is FQGTGA in the germline V gene. The V and J ends lost 5 bases and 1 base, in that order; junction bases with no gene match: 4. The CDR3 has 14 amino acids. Here the CDR3 reads CASSQTGRNTEAFF. CDR3 DNA: TGTGCCAGCAGCCAGACAGGGCGGAACACTGAAGCTTTCTTT. Drawing the rest from reference TRBV7-3 and TRBJ1-1, the complete variable domain is GAGVSQTPSNKVTEKGKYVELRCDPISGHTALYWYRQSLGQGPEFLIYFQGTGAADDSGLPNDRFFAVRPEGSVSTLKIQRTERGDSAVYLCASSQTGRNTEAFFGQGTRLTVV.

The chain carries TRBV7-9 and TRBJ2-2; perhaps TRBD1 as D (5 bases). The V end lost 5 bases, the J end lost 1 base, and 17 bases lay between the germline ends. The germline V gene has CDR1 SEHNR and CDR2 FQNEAQ (reference sequence). The CDR3 loop spans 17 amino acids. The CDR3 DNA is TGTGCCAGCAGCCAGGGTCGATCGTATCGGAACACCGGGGAGCTGTTTTTT. Its translation is CASSQGRSYRNTGELFF.

This clone was seen only a few times. This sequence joins TRBV7-9 and TRBJ2-5; D ambiguous. V was cut by 7 bases and J by 1 base, with 7 bases left in between. The CDR3 covers 12 residues. Germline V gene lookup returns CDR1 SEHNR and CDR2 FQNEAQ (reference sequence). The CDR3 region is CASTSAQETQYF. The CDR3 region has the DNA TGTGCCAGCACCTCTGCCCAAGAGACCCAGTACTTC.

The J gene is TRBJ1-2, the V gene TRBV19; D possibly corresponds to TRBD1 (5 bases). CDR1 and CDR2 (germline): LNHDA, SQIVND (reference sequence). The CDR3 is 15 residues long. Trimming pared 6 bases from V and 4 bases from J, leaving 18 bases between. The CDR3 sequence is CASRGAGQIGYGYTF. The CDR3 coding sequence is TGTGCCAGTAGAGGGGCCGGGCAGATCGGCTATGGCTACACCTTC.

This clone is a singleton in its sample. The chain links TRBV18 to TRBJ2-1; D is unresolved. The germline V gene has CDR1 KGHSH and CDR2 LQKENI. The CDR3 consists of 14 residues. Trimming stripped 0 bases from V and 9 bases from J, with 12 bases between. CDR3 sequence (DNA): TGTGCCAGCTCACCACCGGTCCGGGTCGCTGAGCAGTTCTTC. Amino acid sequence: CASSPPVRVAEQFF.

The rearrangement links TRBV7-2 to TRBJ1-2; tentatively, D is TRBD1 (5 bases). From germline, CDR1 is SGHTA and CDR2 FQGNSA. This CDR3 spans 14 amino acids. The ends were cut back, 1 base at V and 4 bases at J, with 10 bases in the middle. The chain's CDR3 is CASSLVTGSYGYTF. The CDR3 DNA follows: TGTGCCAGCAGCTTAGTCACAGGTTCCTATGGCTACACCTTC.

The count of this clone is one. The genes are TRBV9 and TRBJ2-1; D possibly corresponds to TRBD2 (6 bases). Trimming cost V 4 bases and J 10 bases, with 24 bases left between them. This CDR3 comprises 16 residues. Germline values: CDR1 SGDLS, CDR2 YYNGEE. The CDR3 protein is CASSLSGLPSPHEQFF. CDR3 coding DNA: TGTGCCAGCAGCTTGTCGGGACTCCCCTCCCCACACGAGCAGTTCTTC. Supplemented by reference TRBV9 and TRBJ2-1, the full variable domain reads DSGVTQTPKHLITATGQRVTLRCSPRSGDLSVYWYQQSLDQGLQFLIQYYNGEERAKGNILERFSAQQFPDLHSELNLSSLELGDSALYFCASSLSGLPSPHEQFFGPGTRLTVL.

V usage is TRBV20-1 and J usage is TRBJ2-1, with no clear D. V was trimmed by 3 bases and J by 1 base, leaving 13 bases between them. Germline CDR1 is DFQATT and CDR2 is SNEGSKA (reference sequence). CDR3 length equals 15 residues. Here the CDR3 DNA reads TGCAGTGCTAGTCCTACAGTGCTATCCTACAATGAGCAGTTCTTC. As protein: CSASPTVLSYNEQFF.

The DNA for the CDR3 is TGTGCCAGCAGCTTCTTGGGACAGGGGGAGCATAGGGCTTTCTTT. Translation: CASSFLGQGEHRAFF. The V and J genes are TRBV5-4 and TRBJ1-1, with TRBD1 matching over 11 bases. The ends lost 2 bases at V and 11 bases at J; junction bases unmatched: 11. Germline V gene lookup returns CDR1 SGHNT and CDR2 YYREEE (reference sequence). This CDR3 contains 15 residues. Full variable domain (missing parts from reference TRBV5-4 and TRBJ1-1): ETGVTQSPTHLIKTRGQQVTLRCSSQSGHNTVSWYQQALGQGPQFIFQYYREEENGRGNFPPRFSGLQFPNYSSELNVNALELDDSALYLCASSFLGQGEHRAFFGQGTRLTVV.

This chain joins TRBV5-1 and TRBJ2-2; 8 nucleotides match TRBD2. This CDR3 is built from 16 residues. Germline V gene data show CDR1 as SGHRS and CDR2 as YFSETQ. Germline trimming cut 4 bases from V and 4 bases from J; bases unmatched to any gene: 9. The CDR3 region has the DNA TGCGCCAGCAGCGTACCCCCGGGAGGGACCACCGGGGAGCTGTTTTTT. Its protein product is CASSVPPGGTTGELFF.

The chain couples TRBV5-1 to TRBJ1-2; TRBD1 agrees at 7 bases. Trimming took 3 bases from V and 0 from J; bases not matched to a gene: 14. Germline V gene lookup returns CDR1 SGHRS and CDR2 YFSETQ. This CDR3 is 18 amino acids long. The CDR3 reads CASSSAGTEYTTNYGYTF. Written as DNA, the CDR3 is TGCGCCAGCAGCTCTGCCGGGACAGAGTACACCACTAACTATGGCTACACCTTC.

V gene TRBV6-6 combines with J gene TRBJ2-7; tentative D call: TRBD2 (6 bases). Trimming removed 5 bases from V and 2 bases from J, with 22 bases in between. CDR3 length: 17 residues. Germline CDR1 and CDR2: MNHNY and SVGAGI (reference sequence). CDR3 DNA sequence: TGTGCCAGCAGTCGCCTAATGAGGCTAGCGAAGACCTACGAGCAGTACTTC. This gives the protein CASSRLMRLAKTYEQYF.

The rearrangement joins TRBV11-2 to TRBJ2-7; D is ambiguous. The germline gives CDR1 SGHAT, CDR2 FQNNGV. The germline V and J ends were trimmed by 8 bases and 3 bases, with 11 bases remaining between them. This CDR3 is 12 amino acids long. CDR3 residues: CASSWAHYEQYF. The CDR3 nucleotides are TGTGCCAGCTCCTGGGCTCACTACGAGCAGTACTTC.